This TCR beta chain emerged from a study of T cells after yellow fever vaccination. About the study: Preparing low-cell-number fractions relied on SMART-Seq v4 Ultra Low Input.

The study, taken as a whole, reports: A faster peak, day 5 versus 15, was reached by the weaker secondary response.

Each CDR3 protein is one row after TCRdb ran MiXCR on the 5' RACE reads. This sample yields some 320,000 distinct CDR3 sequences, of which roughly 10% are seen a single time; over 3% belongs to the top ten. CDR1 is MNHNS and CDR2 is SASEGT in the germline V gene. The CDR3 has 15 amino acids. V shed 4 bases, J shed 6 bases, and the junction held 9 bases outside the gene matches. To note about this clonotype: Antigen unknown.

V is TRBV6-1 and J is TRBJ2-1; TRBD2 agrees at 7 bases. The origin of this receptor is a man aged 18-30 years who received the YFV17D yellow fever vaccine. The input for sequencing was CD4+ T cells sorted from PBMCs, taken 45 days after the yellow fever booster vaccination. This CDR3 reads CASSGASGRANEQFF. The CDR3 DNA reads TGTGCCAGCAGTGGAGCCTCGGGGAGGGCCAATGAGCAGTTCTTC.